Below are 27 T cell receptor beta chains sequenced from a single sample in a study of T cell changes during pregnancy in multiple sclerosis (dated by TCRdb to 2018 to 2020). The library was built by means of the immunoSEQ multiplex PCR assay. TCRdb provides this immuneACCESS table in a form limited to in-frame rearrangements. Some clones are lacking; in checked studies, under half of them reflect an unresolved V gene, and why the rest are absent is not known. Present in this sample are just over 55,000 clones, approximately 90% of which were seen just once. The ten largest clones add up to 3% to 4% of the sample. The starting material was peripheral blood, obtained after pregnancy. These receptors came from a female donor in good health, enrolled as a control in a pregnancy study.

V gene TRBV7-9 combines with J gene TRBJ2-7, with a tentative D call TRBD2 (5 bases). The germline V gene has CDR1 SEHNR and CDR2 FQNEAQ (reference sequence). V lost 4 bases and J 6 bases, leaving 16 bases between the germline ends. The CDR3 extends over 14 amino acids. The CDR3, as DNA: TGTGCCAGCAGCTCCGGACTCCTTTGGGGCGAGCAGTACTTC. Its protein product is CASSSGLLWGEQYF.

The chain is built from TRBV5-1 and TRBJ2-5; TRBD2 matches 9 bases. J was trimmed by 2 bases and V by 0 bases; bases with no gene match: 5. Germline V gene data show CDR1 as SGHRS and CDR2 as YFSETQ. The CDR3 is 16 amino acids. The CDR3 is CASSLGGLARQETQYF. CDR3 nucleotides: TGCGCCAGCAGCTTGGGAGGACTAGCGCGACAAGAGACCCAGTACTTC. The variable domain in full, with the rest retrieved from reference TRBV5-1 and TRBJ2-5, is KAGVTQTPRYLIKTRGQQVTLSCSPISGHRSVSWYQQTPGQGLQFLFEYFSETQRNKGNFPGRFSGRQFSNSRSEMNVSTLELGDSALYLCASSLGGLARQETQYFGPGTRLLVL.

The rearrangement uses TRBV30 and TRBJ1-2; the D is unclear. This CDR3 region has 15 residues. The V and J ends lost 0 bases and 1 base respectively, with 12 bases between them. In germline, CDR1 is GTSNPN, CDR2 SVGIG (reference sequence). The CDR3 is CAWSVQSEVNYGYTF. In nucleotides, the CDR3 is TGTGCCTGGAGTGTACAATCAGAGGTTAACTATGGCTACACCTTC.

J is TRBJ1-3 and V is TRBV11-2; D is unclear. The CDR3 loop spans 16 amino acids. Germline V gene data show CDR1 as SGHAT and CDR2 as FQNNGV. Trimming took 5 bases from V and 0 from J, leaving 14 bases between them. CDR3 nucleotide sequence: TGTGCCAGCAGCCCTTACGAGAGGGCCTCTGGAAACACCATATATTTT. It codes for CASSPYERASGNTIYF.

The chain has TRBV29-1 and TRBJ2-5, with TRBD1 identical over 8 bases. This CDR3 has 14 amino acids. The germline CDR1 and CDR2 sequences are SQVTM and ANQGSEA. The junction had 10 bases not matched to a gene; V was cut back by 0 bases and J by 10 bases. CDR3 amino acids: CSVEDPGTGDYQYF. In DNA form, the CDR3 reads TGCAGCGTTGAAGACCCTGGGACAGGTGATTACCAGTACTTC.

This chain joins TRBV13 and TRBJ2-5; 7 bases are a match to TRBD1. Germline V gene lookup returns CDR1 PRHDT and CDR2 FYEKMQ (reference sequence). The CDR3 has 15 residues. Trimming removed 5 bases from V and 0 bases from J; junction bases left unmatched: 6. Here the CDR3 DNA reads TGTGCCAGCAGCCGCTCGACAGGGTACCAAGAGACCCAGTACTTC. Translating gives CASSRSTGYQETQYF. The full variable domain, rest sourced from reference TRBV13 and TRBJ2-5, is AAGVIQSPRHLIKEKRETATLKCYPIPRHDTVYWYQQGPGQDPQFLISFYEKMQSDKGSIPDRFSAQQFSDYHSELNMSSLELGDSALYFCASSRSTGYQETQYFGPGTRLLVL.

The V and J genes are TRBV19 and TRBJ1-2; 10 bases match TRBD1. The V and J ends lost 10 bases and 6 bases, in that order; junction bases with no gene match: 11. Germline values: CDR1 LNHDA, CDR2 SQIVND (reference sequence). The CDR3 runs 14 residues. The CDR3 sequence: CATPSRDRGDGYTF. The CDR3 bases are TGTGCCACCCCGTCCCGGGACAGGGGTGATGGCTACACCTTC.

The chain employs TRBV5-1 and TRBJ2-1, with 7 bases identical to TRBD2. The CDR3 sequence is 12 residues long. Germline V gene sequence: CDR1 SGHRS, CDR2 YFSETQ. Losses at the gene ends were 4 bases for V and 7 bases for J; bases not matched to a gene: 2. The CDR3 protein is CASSVSGNEQFF. The CDR3 DNA follows: TGCGCCAGCAGCGTTAGCGGGAATGAGCAGTTCTTC.

This clone was detected once. The chain is built from TRBV12-5 and TRBJ2-7, with D possibly matching TRBD2 (5 bases). The germline V gene encodes CDR1 LGHNT and CDR2 FRNRAP. The CDR3 spans 15 residues. Trimming left V 6 bases short and J 2 bases short, with 17 bases between. Here the CDR3 reads CASGPISGLTYEQYF. CDR3 nucleotides: TGTGCTAGTGGCCCAATAAGCGGCCTAACCTACGAGCAGTACTTC.

As DNA, the CDR3 is TGTGCCAGCTCTCGTACGGGGGGCAATGAGCAGTTCTTC. It encodes CASSRTGGNEQFF. The chain is built from TRBV18 and TRBJ2-1, with 7 positions matching TRBD2. The CDR3 extends over 13 amino acids. Losses at the gene ends were 6 bases for V and 6 bases for J; bases not matched to a gene: 5. Germline CDR1 KGHSH, CDR2 LQKENI.

The gene calls are TRBV29-1 and TRBJ1-1, with 9 bases aligning to TRBD1. The germline V gene has CDR1 SQVTM and CDR2 ANQGSEA. The V segment lost 6 bases and the J segment 6 bases; nucleotides outside the gene matches: 8. This CDR3 has 13 amino acids. CDR3 region: CSVPGQGGPEAFF. Here the CDR3 DNA reads TGCAGCGTGCCGGGACAGGGTGGACCTGAAGCTTTCTTT.

The gene calls are TRBV4-1 and TRBJ1-2; D is ambiguous. The CDR3 runs to 13 residues. Germline CDR1 and CDR2: MGHRA and YSYEKL. The V and J ends lost 5 bases and 5 bases respectively, with 12 bases between them. As DNA, the CDR3 is TGCGCCAGCAGCGATACGGGTTCTTATGGCTACACCTTC. It is translated as CASSDTGSYGYTF.

V and J are TRBV2 and TRBJ2-3, with unresolved D. Germline V gene sequence: CDR1 SNHLY, CDR2 FYNNEI. Trimming stripped 2 bases from V and 3 bases from J, with 9 bases between. The CDR3 extends over 14 amino acids. CDR3 amino acids: CASSEWPETDTQYF. The CDR3, as DNA: TGTGCCAGCAGTGAATGGCCTGAAACAGATACGCAGTATTTT.

This chain links TRBV5-4 with TRBJ2-1; D possibly corresponds to TRBD1 (6 bases). The V gene lost 0 bases and the J gene lost 4 bases, with 11 bases spanning the gap. Germline V lookup: CDR1 SGHNT, CDR2 YYREEE (reference sequence). The CDR3 covers 15 residues. CDR3: CASSLAGQPYNEQFF. The CDR3 coding sequence is TGTGCCAGCAGCTTGGCCGGACAGCCGTACAATGAGCAGTTCTTC.

This chain joins TRBV13 and TRBJ2-1, with 10 positions matching TRBD2. Trimming at V came to 4 bases and at J to 5 bases, leaving 8 bases not matched to a gene. Germline assignment: CDR1 PRHDT and CDR2 FYEKMQ (reference sequence). The length of the CDR3 is 16 residues. CDR3 sequence reads: CASSSTLAGRDNEQFF. The CDR3 coding sequence is TGTGCCAGCAGCTCGACACTAGCGGGGAGGGACAATGAGCAGTTCTTC.

The chain employs TRBV19 and TRBJ2-7; 7 bases align to TRBD1. Trimming cost V 5 bases and J 4 bases; bases outside gene matches: 5. This CDR3 region has 13 residues. Germline assignment: CDR1 LNHDA and CDR2 SQIVND (reference sequence). The CDR3 here is CASSSTGAYEQYF. The CDR3 nucleotides read TGTGCCAGTAGTTCAACAGGGGCGTACGAGCAGTACTTC.

About this clone itself: Other DNA sequences in the sample encode the same CDR3. The gene calls are TRBV7-2 and TRBJ2-3; D uncertain. The CDR3 runs 13 residues. Trimming left V 3 bases short and J 0 bases short, with 4 bases between. Per the germline V gene, CDR1 is SGHTA and CDR2 is FQGNSA. The CDR3 protein is CASSFSSTDTQYF. CDR3 nucleotides: TGTGCCAGCAGCTTCTCGAGCACAGATACGCAGTATTTT.

The chain combines TRBV4-1 with TRBJ1-6; 10 positions match TRBD1. The CDR3 runs to 20 residues. The V gene's germline CDR1 is MGHRA and CDR2 YSYEKL. The trim removed 0 bases at V and 7 bases at J, leaving 15 bases unmatched. CDR3 amino acids: CASSQDATFLWGQGNSPLHF. CDR3 coding DNA: TGCGCCAGCAGCCAAGATGCAACTTTTTTATGGGGACAGGGGAATTCACCCCTCCACTTT.

The chain combines TRBV29-1 with TRBJ1-4; perhaps TRBD1 as D (5 bases). The V end was cut by 5 bases, the J end by 7 bases, with 14 bases between. The CDR3 covers 13 residues. Germline V gene data show CDR1 as SQVTM and CDR2 as ANQGSEA. The CDR3 bases are TGCAGCGTTCTCAGGAGTAGGGGTGAAAAACTGTTTTTT. It codes for CSVLRSRGEKLFF.

The chain links TRBV11-2 to TRBJ2-7, with D possibly TRBD1 on 5 matching bases. The V and J ends lost 0 bases and 2 bases respectively, with 11 bases between them. Germline V lookup: CDR1 SGHAT, CDR2 FQNNGV. The CDR3 runs to 15 residues. CDR3 coding DNA: TGTGCCAGCAGCTTAGAGACAGTTGCTACCTACGAGCAGTACTTC. Encoded protein: CASSLETVATYEQYF. The full variable domain, its missing parts supplied by reference TRBV11-2 and TRBJ2-7, is EAGVAQSPRYKIIEKRQSVAFWCNPISGHATLYWYQQILGQGPKLLIQFQNNGVVDDSQLPKDRFSAERLKGVDSTLKIQPAKLEDSAVYLCASSLETVATYEQYFGPGTRLTVT.

The gene calls are TRBV6-1 and TRBJ1-5, with D possibly matching TRBD1 (6 bases). V was shortened by 7 bases and J by 6 bases, with 13 bases between the two germline ends. The germline V gene encodes CDR1 MNHNS and CDR2 SASEGT. The CDR3 has 13 residues. The CDR3 here is CASTLQGSQPQHF. CDR3 nucleotide sequence: TGTGCCAGCACCCTACAGGGAAGTCAGCCCCAGCATTTT.

The chain employs TRBV4-2 and TRBJ2-1; 11 bases agree with TRBD1. The CDR3 spans 17 residues. Germline CDR1 reads LGHNA; CDR2 reads YNFKEQ. V gave up 0 bases and J gave up 6 bases; unmatched junction bases: 7. The CDR3 protein is CASSQDPQGTGGNEQFF. The CDR3 DNA is TGTGCCAGCAGCCAAGATCCTCAAGGGACAGGGGGCAATGAGCAGTTCTTC.

The chain is built from TRBV7-2 and TRBJ1-2; perhaps TRBD1 as D (6 bases). This CDR3 has 15 residues. Per germline, CDR1 SGHTA and CDR2 FQGNSA. V lost 1 base, J lost 6 bases, and 15 bases lay in between. The CDR3 coding sequence is TGTGCCAGCAGCTTAGAATTCAGGGGAACCCATGGCTACACCTTC. Protein product: CASSLEFRGTHGYTF.

This clone showed up just a few times. The genes are TRBV29-1 and TRBJ1-1, with D possibly TRBD1 on 5 matching bases. CDR3 length: 12 residues. Germline lookup yields CDR1 SQVTM and CDR2 ANQGSEA. V dropped 4 bases and J dropped 1 base, with 7 bases sitting between them. Here the CDR3 reads CSVGGQNTEAFF. The CDR3 DNA is TGCAGCGTTGGAGGACAGAACACTGAAGCTTTCTTT.

The rearrangement links TRBV29-1 to TRBJ2-7; D unresolved. The CDR3 spans 15 residues. Trimming stripped 5 bases from V and 4 bases from J, with 21 bases between. Per germline, CDR1 SQVTM and CDR2 ANQGSEA. The CDR3 here is CSVSSPGSSLYEQYF. For the CDR3, the DNA is TGCAGCGTTTCATCCCCCGGGTCCTCTCTTTACGAGCAGTACTTC.

The V call is TRBV2, the J call TRBJ1-5; possibly TRBD1 for D (6 bases). The CDR3 runs 13 residues. Per the germline V gene, CDR1 is SNHLY and CDR2 is FYNNEI. Trimming left V 7 bases short and J 4 bases short, with 11 bases between. The CDR3 region is CASKRDINQPQHF. DNA of the CDR3: TGTGCCAGCAAGAGGGACATAAATCAGCCCCAGCATTTT.

The V and J genes are TRBV7-2 and TRBJ2-1, with D possibly being TRBD2 (6 bases). Germline V CDR1 and CDR2: SGHTA, FQGNSA. V lost 1 base and J 5 bases, leaving 12 bases between the germline ends. This CDR3 contains 15 residues. The CDR3 sequence: CASSLGGGEDNEQFF. CDR3 coding DNA: TGTGCCAGCAGCTTAGGAGGAGGGGAAGACAATGAGCAGTTCTTC.